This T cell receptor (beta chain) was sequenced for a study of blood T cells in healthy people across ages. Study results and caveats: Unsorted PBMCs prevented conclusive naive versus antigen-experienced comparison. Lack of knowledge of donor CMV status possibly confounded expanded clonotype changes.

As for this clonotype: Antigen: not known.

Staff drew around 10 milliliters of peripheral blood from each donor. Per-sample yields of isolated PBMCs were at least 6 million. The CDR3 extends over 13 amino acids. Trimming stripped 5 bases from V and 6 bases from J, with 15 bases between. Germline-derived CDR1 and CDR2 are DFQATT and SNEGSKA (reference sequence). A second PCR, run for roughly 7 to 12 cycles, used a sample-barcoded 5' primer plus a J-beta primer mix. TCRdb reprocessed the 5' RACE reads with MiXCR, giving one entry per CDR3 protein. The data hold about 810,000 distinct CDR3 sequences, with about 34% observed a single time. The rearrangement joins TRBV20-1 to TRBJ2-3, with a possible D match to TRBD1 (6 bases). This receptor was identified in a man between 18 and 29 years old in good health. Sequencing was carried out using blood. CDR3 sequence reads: CSAQVGAEDTQYF. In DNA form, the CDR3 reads TGCAGTGCTCAAGTGGGGGCGGAGGATACGCAGTATTTT.